This T cell receptor (beta chain) was captured in a study of blood T cell repertoires in COVID-19. Study summary: From T cells, B-cell-depleted T cells, or PBMCs came the material, which was cDNA or gDNA.

Germline CDR1 reads MNHEY; CDR2 reads SMNVEV (reference sequence). The V segment lost 5 bases and the J segment 10 bases; nucleotides outside the gene matches: 7. This CDR3 is 14 amino acids long. Sequencing used immunoSEQ multiplex PCR; TCRdb keeps in-frame clones, though not all of them. The sample holds about 170,000 clones, approximately 83% seen once. Sample: peripheral blood. The V and J genes are TRBV27 and TRBJ1-6; 8 bases are a match to TRBD1. This sequence originates from a woman aged 60-75 years with acute or convalescent COVID-19. The CDR3 loop reads CASSLDRVRSPLHF. In DNA form, the CDR3 reads TGTGCCAGCAGTCTGGACAGGGTGAGGTCACCCCTCCACTTT.